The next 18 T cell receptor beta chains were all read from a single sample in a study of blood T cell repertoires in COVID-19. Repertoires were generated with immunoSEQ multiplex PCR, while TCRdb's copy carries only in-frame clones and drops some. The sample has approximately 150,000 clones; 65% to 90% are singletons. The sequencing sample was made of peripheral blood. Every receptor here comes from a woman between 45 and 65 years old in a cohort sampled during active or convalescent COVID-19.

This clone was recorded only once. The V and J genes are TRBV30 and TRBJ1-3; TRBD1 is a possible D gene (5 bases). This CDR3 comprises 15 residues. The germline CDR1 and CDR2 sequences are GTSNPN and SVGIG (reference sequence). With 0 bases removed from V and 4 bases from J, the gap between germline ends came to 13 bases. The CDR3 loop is CAWSVPRAGGNTIYF. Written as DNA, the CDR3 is TGTGCCTGGAGTGTACCCAGGGCCGGCGGAAACACCATATATTTT.

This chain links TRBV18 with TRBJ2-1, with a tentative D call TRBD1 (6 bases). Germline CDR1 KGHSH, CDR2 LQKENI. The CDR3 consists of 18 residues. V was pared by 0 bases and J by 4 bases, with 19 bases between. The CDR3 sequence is CASSPPAGGRSPYNEQFF. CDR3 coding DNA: TGTGCCAGCTCACCACCGGCTGGGGGCAGATCACCTTACAATGAGCAGTTCTTC.

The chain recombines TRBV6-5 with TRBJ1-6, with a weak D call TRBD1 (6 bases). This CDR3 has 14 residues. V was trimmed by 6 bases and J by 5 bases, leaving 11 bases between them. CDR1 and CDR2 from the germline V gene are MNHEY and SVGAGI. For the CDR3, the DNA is TGTGCCAGCAGACAGGGACGGAATAATTCACCCCTCCACTTT. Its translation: CASRQGRNNSPLHF.

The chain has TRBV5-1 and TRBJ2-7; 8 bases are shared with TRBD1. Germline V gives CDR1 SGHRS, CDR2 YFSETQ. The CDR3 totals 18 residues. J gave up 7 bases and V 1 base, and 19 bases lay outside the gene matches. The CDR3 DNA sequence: TGCGCCAGCAGCTTGCGCCCCTTTCAGGGGGCGCAAAGTAGGGAGCAGTACTTC. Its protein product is CASSLRPFQGAQSREQYF.

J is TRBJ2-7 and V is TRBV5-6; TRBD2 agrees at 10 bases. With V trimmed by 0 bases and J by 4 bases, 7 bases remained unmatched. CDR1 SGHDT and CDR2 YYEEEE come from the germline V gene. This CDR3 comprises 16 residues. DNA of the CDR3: TGTGCCAGCAGCTTGGCCAATCTAGCGGGGGTATACGAGCAGTACTTC. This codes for CASSLANLAGVYEQYF.

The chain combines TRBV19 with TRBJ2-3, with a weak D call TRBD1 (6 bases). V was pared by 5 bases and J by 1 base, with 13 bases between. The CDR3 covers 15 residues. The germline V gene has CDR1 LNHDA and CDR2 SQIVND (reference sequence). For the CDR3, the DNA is TGTGCCAGTAGTTCGGACAGTCGGGGCACAGATACGCAGTATTTT. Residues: CASSSDSRGTDTQYF. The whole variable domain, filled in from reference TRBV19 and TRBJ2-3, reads DGGITQSPKYLFRKEGQNVTLSCEQNLNHDAMYWYRQDPGQGLRLIYYSQIVNDFQKGDIAEGYSVSREKKESFPLTVTSAQKNPTAFYLCASSSDSRGTDTQYFGPGTRLTVL.

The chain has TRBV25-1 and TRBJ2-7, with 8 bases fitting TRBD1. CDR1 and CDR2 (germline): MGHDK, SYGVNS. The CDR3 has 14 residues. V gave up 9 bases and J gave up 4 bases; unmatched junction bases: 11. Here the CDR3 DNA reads TGTGCCAGTCAGGGGGCAGGGCGGTGGTACGAGCAGTACTTC. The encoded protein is CASQGAGRWYEQYF.

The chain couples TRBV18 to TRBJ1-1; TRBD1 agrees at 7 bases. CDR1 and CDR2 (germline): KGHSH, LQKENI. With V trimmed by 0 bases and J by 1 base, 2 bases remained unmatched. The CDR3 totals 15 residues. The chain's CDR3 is CASSPPGQRNTEAFF. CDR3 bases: TGTGCCAGCTCACCACCGGGACAGAGGAACACTGAAGCTTTCTTT.

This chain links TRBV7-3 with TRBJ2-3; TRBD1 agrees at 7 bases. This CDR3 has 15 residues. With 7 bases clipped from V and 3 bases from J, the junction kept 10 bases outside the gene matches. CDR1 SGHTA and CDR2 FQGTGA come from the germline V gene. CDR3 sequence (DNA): TGTGCCAGCACCCCGACAGGGTCGAGAACAGATACGCAGTATTTT. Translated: CASTPTGSRTDTQYF.

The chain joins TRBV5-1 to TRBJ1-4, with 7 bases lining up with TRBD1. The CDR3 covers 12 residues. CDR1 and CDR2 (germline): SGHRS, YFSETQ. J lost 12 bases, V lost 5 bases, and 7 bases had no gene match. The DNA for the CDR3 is TGCGCCAGCAGACCCGACAGGGCGGAACTGTTTTTT. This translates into CASRPDRAELFF. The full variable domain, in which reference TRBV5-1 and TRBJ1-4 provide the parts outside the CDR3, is KAGVTQTPRYLIKTRGQQVTLSCSPISGHRSVSWYQQTPGQGLQFLFEYFSETQRNKGNFPGRFSGRQFSNSRSEMNVSTLELGDSALYLCASRPDRAELFFGSGTQLSVL.

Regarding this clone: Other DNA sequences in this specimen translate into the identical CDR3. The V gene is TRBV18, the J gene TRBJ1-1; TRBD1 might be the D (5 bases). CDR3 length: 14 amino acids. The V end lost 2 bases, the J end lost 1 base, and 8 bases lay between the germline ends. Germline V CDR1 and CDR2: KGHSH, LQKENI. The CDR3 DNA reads TGTGCCAGCTCACCAGTGACAGAGAACACTGAAGCTTTCTTT. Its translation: CASSPVTENTEAFF.

In DNA, the CDR3 is TGTGCCAGCAGTGCAGCGGGCTCTGGGGCCAACGTCCTGACTTTC. It is translated as CASSAAGSGANVLTF. The chain joins TRBV25-1 to TRBJ2-6; D perhaps matches TRBD2 (6 bases). In germline, CDR1 is MGHDK, CDR2 SYGVNS. This CDR3 is 15 amino acids long. The ends were cut back, 4 bases at V and 0 bases at J, with 7 bases in the middle.

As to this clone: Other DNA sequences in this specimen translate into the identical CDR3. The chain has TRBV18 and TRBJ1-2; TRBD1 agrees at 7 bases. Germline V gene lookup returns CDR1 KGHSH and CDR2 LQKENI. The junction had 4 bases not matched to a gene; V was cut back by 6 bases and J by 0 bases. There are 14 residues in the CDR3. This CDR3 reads CASSPGQPNYGYTF. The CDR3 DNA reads TGTGCCAGCTCCCCGGGACAGCCTAACTATGGCTACACCTTC.

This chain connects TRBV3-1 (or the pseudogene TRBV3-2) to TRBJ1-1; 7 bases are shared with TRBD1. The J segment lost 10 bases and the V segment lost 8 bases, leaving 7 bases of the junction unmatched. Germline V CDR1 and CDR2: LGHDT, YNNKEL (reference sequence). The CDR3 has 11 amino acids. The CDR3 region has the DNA TGTGCCAGCCTAGGGGGCAGTCGAGCTTTCTTT. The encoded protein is CASLGGSRAFF.

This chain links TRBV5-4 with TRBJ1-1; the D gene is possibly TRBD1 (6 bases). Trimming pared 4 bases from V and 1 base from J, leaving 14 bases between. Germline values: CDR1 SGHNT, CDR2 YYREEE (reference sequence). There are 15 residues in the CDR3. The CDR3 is CASSLDSHQNTEAFF. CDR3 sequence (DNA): TGTGCCAGCAGCCTGGACAGCCACCAGAACACTGAAGCTTTCTTT.

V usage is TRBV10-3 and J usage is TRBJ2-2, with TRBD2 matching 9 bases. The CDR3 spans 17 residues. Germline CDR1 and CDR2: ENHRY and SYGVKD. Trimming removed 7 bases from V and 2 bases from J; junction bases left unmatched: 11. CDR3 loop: CAINRGSSGANTGELFF. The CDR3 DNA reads TGTGCCATCAATCGCGGGTCTAGCGGGGCCAACACCGGGGAGCTGTTTTTT.

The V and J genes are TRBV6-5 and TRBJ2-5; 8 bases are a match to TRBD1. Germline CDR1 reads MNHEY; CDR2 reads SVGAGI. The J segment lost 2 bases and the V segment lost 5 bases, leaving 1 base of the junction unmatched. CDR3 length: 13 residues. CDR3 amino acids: CASSRDRQETQYF. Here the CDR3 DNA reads TGTGCCAGCAGTAGGGACAGGCAAGAGACCCAGTACTTC.

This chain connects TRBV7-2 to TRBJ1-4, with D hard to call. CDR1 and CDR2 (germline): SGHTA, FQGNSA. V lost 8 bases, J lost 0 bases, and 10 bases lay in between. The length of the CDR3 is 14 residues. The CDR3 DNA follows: TGTGCCAGCCAACGGAGCGCAACTAATGAAAAACTGTTTTTT. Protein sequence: CASQRSATNEKLFF.